Below, 13 T cell receptor beta chains from the same sample are listed, as sequenced in a study of cytomegalovirus exposure and HLA in healthy donors. The study ran its PCR with 60 Vbeta and 13 Jbeta primers. Sequenced by immunoSEQ multiplex PCR; TCRdb stores in-frame clones only, minus some. Seen here are fewer than 200,000 clones, roughly 70% observed once, and the top ten hold 2.5% to 3%. The material sequenced was PBMCs. These receptors all come from a woman aged 50 to 60 in good health and CMV-seropositive.

This sequence joins TRBV7-2 and TRBJ2-1, with D perhaps TRBD2 (5 bases). V gave up 1 base and J gave up 2 bases, with 6 bases separating them. The CDR3 has 14 amino acids. Germline V CDR1 and CDR2: SGHTA, FQGNSA. CDR3 sequence: CASSLVTTYNEQFF. The DNA for the CDR3 is TGTGCCAGCAGCTTAGTGACTACCTACAATGAGCAGTTCTTC.

In its sample, this clone was seen a few times. The DNA for the CDR3 is TGTGCCAGCAGCTCCACGCGGGGGGAGGGTGAGCAGTTCTTC. Translating it yields CASSSTRGEGEQFF. The V gene is TRBV7-9, the J gene TRBJ2-1, with TRBD2 matching 8 bases. CDR1 and CDR2 (germline): SEHNR, FQNEAQ (reference sequence). Losses at the gene ends were 4 bases for V and 9 bases for J; bases not matched to a gene: 8. The CDR3 length is 14 residues.

V gene TRBV9 combines with J gene TRBJ2-5; TRBD2 aligns across 9 bases. J lost 5 bases, V lost 4 bases, and 6 bases had no gene match. The CDR3 consists of 14 residues. The germline gives CDR1 SGDLS, CDR2 YYNGEE. For the CDR3, the DNA is TGTGCCAGCAGCCCTCAAGGACTAGCGGAGACCCAGTACTTC. It specifies CASSPQGLAETQYF.

This clone was seen a single time. This chain links TRBV25-1 with TRBJ1-5, with a tentative D call TRBD1 (5 bases). This CDR3 contains 14 residues. Trimming stripped 4 bases from V and 7 bases from J, with 14 bases between. Germline assignment: CDR1 MGHDK and CDR2 SYGVNS. CDR3 coding DNA: TGTGCCAGCAGTGGAGATAGGGGTGACCAGCCCCAGCATTTT. It yields the protein CASSGDRGDQPQHF. Together with reference TRBV25-1 and TRBJ1-5, the CDR3 gives the full variable domain: EADIYQTPRYLVIGTGKKITLECSQTMGHDKMYWYQQDPGMELHLIHYSYGVNSTEKGDLSSESTVSRIRTEHFPLTLESARPSHTSQYLCASSGDRGDQPQHFGDGTRLSIL.

This sequence joins TRBV27 and TRBJ1-6; 8 bases map to TRBD1. The V gene's germline CDR1 is MNHEY and CDR2 SMNVEV (reference sequence). V was clipped by 6 bases and J by 5 bases; unmatched bases: 3. This CDR3 contains 14 residues. In DNA form, the CDR3 reads TGTGCCAGCAGCTCAGGGGGCGATAATTCACCCCTCCACTTT. This encodes CASSSGGDNSPLHF.

This sequence joins TRBV5-1 and TRBJ2-1; 11 bases are shared with TRBD1. The CDR3 has 14 residues. Germline lookup yields CDR1 SGHRS and CDR2 YFSETQ. J was trimmed by 7 bases and V by 4 bases; bases with no gene match: 4. CDR3 DNA: TGCGCCAGCAGCGTGGACAGGGGGCGTAATGAGCAGTTCTTC. It encodes CASSVDRGRNEQFF.

In DNA, the CDR3 is TGTGCCAGCAGCTTGGCCGGCAGGGGGCGGGACGAGCAGTACTTC. Translation gives CASSLAGRGRDEQYF. V gene TRBV5-6 combines with J gene TRBJ2-7; TRBD1 aligns across 8 bases. This CDR3 spans 15 amino acids. Germline-derived CDR1 and CDR2 are SGHDT and YYEEEE. V trimming: 0 bases; J trimming: 5 bases; junction bases outside the gene matches: 7.

The V gene is TRBV2, the J gene TRBJ1-1; D uncertain. V dropped 8 bases and J dropped 1 base, with 11 bases sitting between them. Germline V CDR1 and CDR2: SNHLY, FYNNEI. This CDR3 has 13 residues. DNA of the CDR3: TGTGCCAGCGGAGGGCTTCCGAACACTGAAGCTTTCTTT. It yields the protein CASGGLPNTEAFF.

This clone was seen only once. V usage is TRBV27 and J usage is TRBJ1-1, with TRBD1 identical over 9 bases. V was pared by 6 bases and J by 5 bases, with 7 bases of the junction left unmatched. CDR3 length: 14 amino acids. Germline-derived CDR1 and CDR2 are MNHEY and SMNVEV (reference sequence). CDR3 amino acids: CASRTRTGETEAFF. Written as DNA, the CDR3 is TGTGCCAGCAGGACGCGGACAGGGGAAACTGAAGCTTTCTTT.

The CDR3 here is CASSHPFGRTGGRGELFF. Written as DNA, the CDR3 is TGTGCCAGCAGCCACCCCTTCGGCCGGACAGGGGGCCGCGGGGAGCTGTTTTTT. The rearrangement links TRBV14 to TRBJ2-2; 11 positions match TRBD1. CDR3 length equals 18 residues. The ends lost 3 bases at V and 7 bases at J; junction bases unmatched: 13. Germline CDR1 reads SGHDN; CDR2 reads FVKESK.

This rearrangement joins TRBV4-1 to TRBJ2-2, with TRBD2 identical over 9 bases. This CDR3 spans 14 amino acids. CDR1 is MGHRA, CDR2 YSYEKL, per germline. V lost 3 bases to trimming and J lost 7 bases; unmatched junction nucleotides: 3. The CDR3 nucleotides read TGCGCCAGCAGCCACGCAGCGGGGGGCGGGGAGCTGTTTTTT. It is translated as CASSHAAGGGELFF.

This chain joins TRBV30 and TRBJ1-2, with D possibly being TRBD1 (5 bases). The CDR3 length is 15 residues. With 3 bases removed from V and 0 bases from J, the gap between germline ends came to 14 bases. Germline-derived CDR1 and CDR2 are GTSNPN and SVGIG (reference sequence). The CDR3 here is CAWSGRVTSNYGYTF. Written as DNA, the CDR3 is TGTGCCTGGAGCGGCAGGGTTACATCTAACTATGGCTACACCTTC.

This chain joins TRBV27 and TRBJ2-2; D might be TRBD2 (6 bases). V was cut by 6 bases and J by 2 bases, with 22 bases left in between. CDR1 MNHEY and CDR2 SMNVEV come from the germline V gene (reference sequence). This CDR3 spans 18 amino acids. CDR3 sequence (DNA): TGTGCCAGCAGCCTAGACCGGATAGAGGGAGGCAACACCGGGGAGCTGTTTTTT. As protein: CASSLDRIEGGNTGELFF.